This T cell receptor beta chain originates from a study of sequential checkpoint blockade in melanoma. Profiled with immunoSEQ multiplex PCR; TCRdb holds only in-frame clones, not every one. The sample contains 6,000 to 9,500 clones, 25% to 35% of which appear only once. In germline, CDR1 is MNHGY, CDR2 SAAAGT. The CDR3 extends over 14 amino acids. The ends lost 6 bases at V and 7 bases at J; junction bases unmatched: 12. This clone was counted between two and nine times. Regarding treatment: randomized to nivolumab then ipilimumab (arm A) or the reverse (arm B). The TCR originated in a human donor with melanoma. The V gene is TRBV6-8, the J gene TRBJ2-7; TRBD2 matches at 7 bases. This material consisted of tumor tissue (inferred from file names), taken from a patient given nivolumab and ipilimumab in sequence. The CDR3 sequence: CASRPGLAGGEQYF. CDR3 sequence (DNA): TGTGCCAGCAGGCCGGGACTCGCCGGGGGGGAGCAGTACTTC.